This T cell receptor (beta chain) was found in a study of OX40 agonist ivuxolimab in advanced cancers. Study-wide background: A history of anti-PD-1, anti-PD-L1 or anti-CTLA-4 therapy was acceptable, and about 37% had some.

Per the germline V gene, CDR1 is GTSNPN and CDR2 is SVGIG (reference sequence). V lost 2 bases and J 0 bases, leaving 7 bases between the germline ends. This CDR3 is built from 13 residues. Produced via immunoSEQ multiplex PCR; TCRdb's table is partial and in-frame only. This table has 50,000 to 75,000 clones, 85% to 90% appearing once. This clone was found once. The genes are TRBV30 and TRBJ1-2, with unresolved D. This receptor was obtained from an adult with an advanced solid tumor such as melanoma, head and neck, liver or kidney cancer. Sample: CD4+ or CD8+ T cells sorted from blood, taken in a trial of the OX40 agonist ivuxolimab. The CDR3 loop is CAWSIQTNYGYTF. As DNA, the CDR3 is TGTGCCTGGAGTATCCAGACTAACTATGGCTACACCTTC.